The entry below gives a single T cell receptor beta chain sequence along with its context. Trimming cost V 3 bases and J 3 bases, with 14 bases left between them. CDR3 length equals 14 residues. Germline V gene data show CDR1 as SQVTM and CDR2 as ANQGSEA. The sample is drawn from a study of cytomegalovirus exposure and HLA in healthy donors. TCRdb's table, derived via immunoSEQ multiplex PCR, lists solely in-frame clones and lacks some. The repertoire holds 200,000 to 250,000 clones, 65% to 85% seen once, with roughly 13% in the top ten. The chain employs TRBV29-1 and TRBJ1-1; possibly TRBD1 for D (5 bases). This sequence originates from a woman in her 30s in good health and CMV-seropositive. Sample: PBMCs. CDR3 loop: CSVDTKGPHTEAFF. The CDR3 nucleotides read TGCAGCGTTGACACGAAGGGACCGCACACTGAAGCTTTCTTT.